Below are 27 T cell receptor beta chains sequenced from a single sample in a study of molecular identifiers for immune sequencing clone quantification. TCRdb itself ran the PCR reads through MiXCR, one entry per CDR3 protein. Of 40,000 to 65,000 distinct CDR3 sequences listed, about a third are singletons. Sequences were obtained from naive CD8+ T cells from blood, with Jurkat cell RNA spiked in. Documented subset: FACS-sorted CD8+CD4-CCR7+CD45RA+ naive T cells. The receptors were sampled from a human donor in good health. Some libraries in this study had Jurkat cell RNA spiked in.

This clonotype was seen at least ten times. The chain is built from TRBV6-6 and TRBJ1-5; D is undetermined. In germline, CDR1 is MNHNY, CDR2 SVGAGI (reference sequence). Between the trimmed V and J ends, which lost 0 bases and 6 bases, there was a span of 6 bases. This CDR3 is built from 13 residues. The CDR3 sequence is CASSYSNGQPQHF. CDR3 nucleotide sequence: TGTGCCAGCAGTTACTCGAACGGTCAGCCCCAGCATTTT.

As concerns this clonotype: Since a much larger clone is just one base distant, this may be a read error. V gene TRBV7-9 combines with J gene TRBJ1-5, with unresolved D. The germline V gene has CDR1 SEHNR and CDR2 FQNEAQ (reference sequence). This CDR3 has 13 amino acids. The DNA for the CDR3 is TGTGCCCGCAGCTCCACGCAGTCGCAGCCCCAGCATTTT. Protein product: CARSSTQSQPQHF.

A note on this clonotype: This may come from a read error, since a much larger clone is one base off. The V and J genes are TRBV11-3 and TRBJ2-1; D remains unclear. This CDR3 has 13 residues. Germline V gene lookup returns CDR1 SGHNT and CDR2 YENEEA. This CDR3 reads CASSLARANEQCF. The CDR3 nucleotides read TGTGCCAGCAGCTTAGCTAGGGCCAATGAGCAGTGCTTC.

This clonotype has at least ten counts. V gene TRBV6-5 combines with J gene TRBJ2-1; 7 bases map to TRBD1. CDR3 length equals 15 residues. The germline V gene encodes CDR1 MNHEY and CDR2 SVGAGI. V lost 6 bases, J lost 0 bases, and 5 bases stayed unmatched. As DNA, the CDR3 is TGTGCCAGCAGAACCGGGACAGCCTCCTACAATGAGCAGTTCTTC. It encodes CASRTGTASYNEQFF.

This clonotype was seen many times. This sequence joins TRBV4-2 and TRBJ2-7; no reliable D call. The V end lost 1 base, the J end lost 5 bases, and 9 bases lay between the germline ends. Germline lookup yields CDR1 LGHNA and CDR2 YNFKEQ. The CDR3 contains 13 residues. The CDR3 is CASSQVTSHEQYF. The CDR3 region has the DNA TGTGCCAGCAGCCAAGTTACGAGCCACGAGCAGTACTTC.

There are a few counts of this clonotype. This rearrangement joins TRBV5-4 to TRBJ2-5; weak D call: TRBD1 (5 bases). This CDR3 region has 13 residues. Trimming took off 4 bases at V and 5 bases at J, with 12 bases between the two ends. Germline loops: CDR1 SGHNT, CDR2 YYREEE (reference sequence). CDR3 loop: CASSQRGFETQYF. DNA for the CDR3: TGTGCCAGCAGCCAAAGGGGATTCGAGACCCAGTACTTC.

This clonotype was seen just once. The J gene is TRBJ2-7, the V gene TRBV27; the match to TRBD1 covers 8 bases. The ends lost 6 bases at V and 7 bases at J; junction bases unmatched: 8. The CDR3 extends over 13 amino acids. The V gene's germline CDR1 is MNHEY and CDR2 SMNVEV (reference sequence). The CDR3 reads CASSPDRAREQYF. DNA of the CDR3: TGTGCCAGCAGCCCGGACAGGGCCAGGGAGCAGTACTTC.

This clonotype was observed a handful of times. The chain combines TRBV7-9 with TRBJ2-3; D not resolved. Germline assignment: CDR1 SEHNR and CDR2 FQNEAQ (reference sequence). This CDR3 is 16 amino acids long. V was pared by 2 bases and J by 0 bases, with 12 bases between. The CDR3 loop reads CASSLTDVRSTDTQYF. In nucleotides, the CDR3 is TGTGCCAGCAGCTTAACCGATGTCCGCAGCACAGATACGCAGTATTTT.

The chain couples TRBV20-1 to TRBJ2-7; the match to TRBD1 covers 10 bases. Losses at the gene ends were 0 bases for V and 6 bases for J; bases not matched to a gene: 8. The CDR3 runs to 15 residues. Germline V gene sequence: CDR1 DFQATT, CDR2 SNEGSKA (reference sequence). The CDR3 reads CSARDYRDRGLEQYF. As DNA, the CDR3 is TGCAGTGCTAGAGACTACCGGGACAGGGGACTCGAGCAGTACTTC.

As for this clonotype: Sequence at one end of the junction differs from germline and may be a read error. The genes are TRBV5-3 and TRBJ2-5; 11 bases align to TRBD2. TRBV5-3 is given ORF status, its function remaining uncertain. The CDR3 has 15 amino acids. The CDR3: CASSFLGLADETQYF. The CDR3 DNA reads TGTGCCAGCAGCTTCTTGGGACTAGCGGATGAGACCCAGTACTTC.

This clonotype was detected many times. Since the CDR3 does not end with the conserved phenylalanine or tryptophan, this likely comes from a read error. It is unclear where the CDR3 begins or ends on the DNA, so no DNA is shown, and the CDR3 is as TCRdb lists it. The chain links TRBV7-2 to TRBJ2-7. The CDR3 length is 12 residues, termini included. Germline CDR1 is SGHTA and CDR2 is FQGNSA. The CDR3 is CASSKDSGQFVL.

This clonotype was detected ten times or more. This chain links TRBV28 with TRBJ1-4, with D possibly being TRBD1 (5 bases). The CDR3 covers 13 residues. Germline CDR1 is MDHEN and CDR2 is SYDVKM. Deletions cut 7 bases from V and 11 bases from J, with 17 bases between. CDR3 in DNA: TGTGCCAGCACATCAACCCTCAGGGCCAAACTGTTTTTT. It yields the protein CASTSTLRAKLFF.

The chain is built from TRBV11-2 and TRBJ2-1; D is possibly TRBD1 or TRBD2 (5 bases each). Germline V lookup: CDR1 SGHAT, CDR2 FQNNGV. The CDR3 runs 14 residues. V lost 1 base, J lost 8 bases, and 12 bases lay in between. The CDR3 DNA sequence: TGTGCCAGCAGCTTAGGAGGGGCGGCCTATGAGCAGTTCTTC. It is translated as CASSLGGAAYEQFF.

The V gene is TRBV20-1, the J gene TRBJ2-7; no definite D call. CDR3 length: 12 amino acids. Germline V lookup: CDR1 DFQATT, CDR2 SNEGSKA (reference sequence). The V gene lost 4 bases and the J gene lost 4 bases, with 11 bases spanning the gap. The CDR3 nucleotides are TGCAGTGCTACCGGGCCTTTGTACGAGCAGTACTTC. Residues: CSATGPLYEQYF.

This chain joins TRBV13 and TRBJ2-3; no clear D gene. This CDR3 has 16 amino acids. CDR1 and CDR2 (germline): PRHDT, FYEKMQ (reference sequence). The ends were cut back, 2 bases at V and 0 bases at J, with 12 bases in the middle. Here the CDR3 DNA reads TGTGCCAGCAGCTTAATTCAGCGAGACAGCACAGATACGCAGTATTTT. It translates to CASSLIQRDSTDTQYF.

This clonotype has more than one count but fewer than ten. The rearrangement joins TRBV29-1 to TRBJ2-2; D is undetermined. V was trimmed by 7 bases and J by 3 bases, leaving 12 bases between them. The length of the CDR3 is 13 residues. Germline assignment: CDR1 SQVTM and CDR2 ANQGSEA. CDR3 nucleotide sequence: TGCAGCGCTCTGGGCCAAGACACCGGGGAGCTGTTTTTT. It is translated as CSALGQDTGELFF.

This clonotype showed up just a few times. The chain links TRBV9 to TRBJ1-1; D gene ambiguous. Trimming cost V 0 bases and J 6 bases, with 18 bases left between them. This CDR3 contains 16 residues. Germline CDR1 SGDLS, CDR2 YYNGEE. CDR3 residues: CASSVEPGGPMAEAFF. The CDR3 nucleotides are TGTGCCAGCAGCGTAGAGCCGGGAGGCCCGATGGCTGAAGCTTTCTTT.

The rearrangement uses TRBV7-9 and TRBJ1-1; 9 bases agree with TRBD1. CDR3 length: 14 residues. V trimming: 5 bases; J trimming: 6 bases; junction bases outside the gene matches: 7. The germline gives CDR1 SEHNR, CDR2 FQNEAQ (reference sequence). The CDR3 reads CASSPITGGPEAFF. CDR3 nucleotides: TGTGCCAGCAGCCCAATTACAGGGGGCCCTGAAGCTTTCTTT.

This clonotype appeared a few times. CDR3 sequence: CASSGPTSAREQYF. The CDR3 DNA follows: TGTGCCAGCAGCGGACCGACTAGTGCCCGGGAGCAGTACTTC. The gene calls are TRBV7-9 and TRBJ2-7, with D possibly matching TRBD2 (6 bases). CDR1 and CDR2 (germline): SEHNR, FQNEAQ (reference sequence). The CDR3 runs 14 residues. The V end lost 5 bases, the J end lost 7 bases, and 18 bases lay between the germline ends.

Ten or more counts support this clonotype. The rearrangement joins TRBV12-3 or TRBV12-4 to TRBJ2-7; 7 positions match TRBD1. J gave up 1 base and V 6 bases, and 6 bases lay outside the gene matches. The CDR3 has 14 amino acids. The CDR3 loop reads CASSLTGQSYEQYF. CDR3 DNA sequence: TGTGCCAGCAGCCTTACGGGACAGTCCTACGAGCAGTACTTC.

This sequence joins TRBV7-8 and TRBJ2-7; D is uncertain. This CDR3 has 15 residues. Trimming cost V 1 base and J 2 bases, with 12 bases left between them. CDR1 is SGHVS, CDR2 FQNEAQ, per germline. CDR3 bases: TGTGCCAGCAGCTTAGGGTTTGGGAATACCTACGAGCAGTACTTC. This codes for CASSLGFGNTYEQYF.

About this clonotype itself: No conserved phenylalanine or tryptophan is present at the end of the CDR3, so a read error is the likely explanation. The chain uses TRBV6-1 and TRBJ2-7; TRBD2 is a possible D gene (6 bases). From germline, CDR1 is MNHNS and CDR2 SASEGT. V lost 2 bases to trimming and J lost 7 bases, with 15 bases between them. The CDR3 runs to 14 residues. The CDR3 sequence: CASSEWRGSWEQYY. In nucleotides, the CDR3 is TGTGCCAGCAGTGAATGGAGGGGCTCCTGGGAGCAGTACTAC.

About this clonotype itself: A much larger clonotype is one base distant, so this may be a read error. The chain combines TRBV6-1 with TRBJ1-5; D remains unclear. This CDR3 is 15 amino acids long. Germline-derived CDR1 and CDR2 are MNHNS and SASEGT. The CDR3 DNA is TGTGCCAGCAGTGAAGCACCCGGAGGCAAACAGCCCCAGCATTTT. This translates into CASSEAPGGKQPQHF.

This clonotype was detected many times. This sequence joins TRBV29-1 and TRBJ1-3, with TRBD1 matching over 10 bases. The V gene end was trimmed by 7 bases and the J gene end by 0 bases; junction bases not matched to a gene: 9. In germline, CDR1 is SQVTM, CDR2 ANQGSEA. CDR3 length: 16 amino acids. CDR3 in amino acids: CSAEDRGISSGNTIYF. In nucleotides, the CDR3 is TGCAGCGCTGAGGACAGGGGGATATCCTCTGGAAACACCATATATTTT.

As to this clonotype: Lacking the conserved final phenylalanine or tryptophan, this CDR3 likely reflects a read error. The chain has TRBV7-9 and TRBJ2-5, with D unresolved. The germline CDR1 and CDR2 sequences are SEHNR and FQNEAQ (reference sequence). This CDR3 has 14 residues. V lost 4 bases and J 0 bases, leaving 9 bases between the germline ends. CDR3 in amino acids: CASSSPLDQETQYS. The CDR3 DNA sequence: TGTGCCAGCAGCTCGCCGTTGGACCAAGAGACCCAGTACTCC.

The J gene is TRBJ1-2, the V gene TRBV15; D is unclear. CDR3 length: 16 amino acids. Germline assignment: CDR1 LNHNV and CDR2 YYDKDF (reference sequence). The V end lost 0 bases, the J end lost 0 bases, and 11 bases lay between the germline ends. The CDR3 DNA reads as TGTGCCACCAGCAGAGATAAGGGATCCTCTAACTATGGCTACACCTTC. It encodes CATSRDKGSSNYGYTF.

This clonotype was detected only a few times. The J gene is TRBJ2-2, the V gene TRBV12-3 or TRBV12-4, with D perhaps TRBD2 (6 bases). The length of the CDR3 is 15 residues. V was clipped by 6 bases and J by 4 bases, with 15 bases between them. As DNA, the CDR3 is TGTGCCAGCAGCCCGTCCGGGACTTCCACCGGGGAGCTGTTTTTT. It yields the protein CASSPSGTSTGELFF.